Given below is one T cell receptor (beta chain) in context. Its target is unknown. The sample belongs to a study of siplizumab effects on memory and regulatory T cells. Overall study results and limits: Few alloreactive clones mapped to unstimulated subsets. Apparently key alloresponse contributors, naive T cells also seemed more diverse than memory cells. Left unconfirmed was the suppressive function of proliferating Tregs from siplizumab cultures.

Germline lookup yields CDR1 SGDLS and CDR2 YYNGEE. There are 15 residues in the CDR3. V was shortened by 0 bases and J by 4 bases, with 11 bases between the two germline ends. The study assayed about 10^5 TCR templates per sample. Sequencing was performed with immunoSEQ multiplex PCR; in TCRdb, only in-frame clones are kept and a portion is missing. The sample includes fewer than 110,000 clones, around 90% of them seen just once. Sequencing was done on a sample of non-Treg CD4+ T cells sorted from blood. The source of this sequence is a human donor in good health. This chain links TRBV9 with TRBJ1-5; D not resolved. The CDR3 coding sequence is TGTGCCAGCAGCGTAGAAGGGCGGACTAATCAGCCCCAGCATTTT. Amino acid sequence: CASSVEGRTNQPQHF.